One and the same sample provided the 9 T cell receptor beta chains below, sequenced in a study of shared clonotypes between healthy human individuals. Sequencing used immunoSEQ multiplex PCR; TCRdb keeps in-frame clones, though not all of them. The repertoire holds roughly 2.2 million clones, with 90% to 95% as singletons. Sequencing input: naive CD4+ T cells from PBMCs. Subset reported: CD45RA+ positively selected. The receptors were gathered from a young man in good health. Some clones in this sample may be carry-over from other donors' samples.

The chain links TRBV19 to TRBJ2-1; D tentatively reads TRBD1 or TRBD2 (5 bases each). The CDR3 runs to 14 residues. Deletions cut 10 bases from V and 10 bases from J, with 23 bases between. The germline CDR1 and CDR2 sequences are LNHDA and SQIVND (reference sequence). The CDR3 spells CATRRGETIGEQFF. The CDR3 region has the DNA TGTGCCACTCGAAGAGGGGAAACCATCGGGGAGCAGTTCTTC.

This sequence joins TRBV19 and TRBJ2-2; D could derive from TRBD1 or TRBD2 (5 bases each). CDR1 and CDR2 from the germline V gene are LNHDA and SQIVND (reference sequence). The CDR3 has 13 amino acids. Trimming removed 9 bases at V and 2 bases at J, with 10 bases between. The CDR3 is CASGDLNTGELFF. CDR3 in DNA: TGTGCCAGCGGGGACCTTAACACCGGGGAGCTGTTTTTT.

This chain uses TRBV14 with TRBJ2-3; no clear D. The CDR3 totals 16 residues. Germline V gene sequence: CDR1 SGHDN, CDR2 FVKESK. The V gene lost 0 bases and the J gene lost 5 bases, with 15 bases spanning the gap. Written as DNA, the CDR3 is TGTGCCAGCAGCCAAGAAGGAAGTAGGGTGCTAGATACGCAGTATTTT. Amino acids: CASSQEGSRVLDTQYF.

The chain uses TRBV4-1 and TRBJ2-4; 7 bases map to TRBD1. J lost 0 bases, V lost 4 bases, and 6 bases had no gene match. The V gene's germline CDR1 is MGHRA and CDR2 YSYEKL. The length of the CDR3 is 16 residues. In DNA, the CDR3 is TGCGCCAGCAGCCCGGCAGGGGGAGTAGCCAAAAACATTCAGTACTTC. Protein: CASSPAGGVAKNIQYF.

CDR3 nucleotide sequence: TGCGCCAGCAGCCGCAGGACTAGCGACACCTACGAGCAGTACTTC. Translating gives CASSRRTSDTYEQYF. The rearrangement uses TRBV4-3 and TRBJ2-7; 9 positions match TRBD2. The CDR3 is 15 residues long. CDR1 LGHNA and CDR2 YSLEER come from the germline V gene. V was clipped by 4 bases and J by 2 bases; unmatched bases: 6.

This clone was counted only a few times. V gene TRBV7-3 combines with J gene TRBJ2-2; no clear D gene. Germline lookup yields CDR1 SGHTA and CDR2 FQGTGA. The ends were cut back, 5 bases at V and 5 bases at J, with 9 bases in the middle. The CDR3 extends over 13 amino acids. In DNA form, the CDR3 reads TGTGCCAGCAGCCCCGGTTGGACCGGGGAGCTGTTTTTT. This translates into CASSPGWTGELFF.

The V and J genes are TRBV18 and TRBJ1-3; D gene uncertain. The germline V gene has CDR1 KGHSH and CDR2 LQKENI. The CDR3 is 16 residues long. V lost 6 bases, J lost 4 bases, and 19 bases lay in between. For the CDR3, the DNA is TGTGCCAGCTCCCTCACCTTGCCAGGAGGAGGAAACACCATATATTTT. This translates into CASSLTLPGGGNTIYF. Combining the CDR3 with reference TRBV18 and TRBJ1-3 gives the whole variable domain NAGVMQNPRHLVRRRGQEARLRCSPMKGHSHVYWYRQLPEEGLKFMVYLQKENIIDESGMPKERFSAEFPKEGPSILRIQQVVRGDSAAYFCASSLTLPGGGNTIYFGEGSWLTVV.

V usage is TRBV2 and J usage is TRBJ1-5; 7 bases align to TRBD1. The germline V gene has CDR1 SNHLY and CDR2 FYNNEI. The CDR3 totals 15 residues. Trimming cost V 5 bases and J 4 bases; bases outside gene matches: 8. CDR3 in amino acids: CASSLDRVVNQPQHF. CDR3 sequence (DNA): TGTGCCAGCAGTCTCGACAGGGTAGTTAATCAGCCCCAGCATTTT.

In this sample, this clone turned up once. This chain links TRBV4-1 with TRBJ2-5, with TRBD1 matching 7 bases. CDR3 length equals 15 residues. CDR1 MGHRA and CDR2 YSYEKL come from the germline V gene. V was pared by 3 bases and J by 4 bases, with 8 bases of the junction left unmatched. As DNA, the CDR3 is TGCGCCAGCAGCCACTACAAACAGGGGTCAGAGACCCAGTACTTC. This gives the protein CASSHYKQGSETQYF.